The present T cell receptor (beta chain) was sequenced within a study of CD8+CD57+ T cells in acquired aplastic anemia. Study in general: Sorted CD4+ plus CD8+ cells gave DNA averaging about 3.2 ug. Study results and limitations: Overlapping CD8+ CDR3 repertoires of patients and controls contained under 30 shared sequences.

Profiling that covered TCR beta VDJ and CDR3 relied on genomic DNA as its template. MiXCR was run by TCRdb on the reads, yielding one entry per CDR3 protein. Of 200,000 to 250,000 distinct CDR3 sequences in the sample, about 60% were seen once. For sequencing, patients were chosen who had shown expansion of CD8+CD57+ cells by flow cytometry. This CDR3 spans 18 amino acids. CDR1 is DFQATT, CDR2 SNEGSKA, per germline (reference sequence). V lost 3 bases to trimming and J lost 4 bases; unmatched junction nucleotides: 12. With regard to this clonotype: Its antigen is unknown.

The receptor comes from a human donor with aplastic anemia. This sequence joins TRBV20-1 and TRBJ2-7, with TRBD2 matching 16 bases. The sequenced material came from sorted CD4+, CD8+, or CD8+CD57+ T cells (not recorded which) from PBMCs. The CDR3 here is CSASRGRGTSGRAYEQYF. The CDR3 DNA is TGCAGTGCTAGTAGGGGGCGCGGGACTAGCGGGAGGGCTTACGAGCAGTACTTC.